The present TCR beta chain was sequenced within a study of blood T cell repertoires in COVID-19. Per the germline V gene, CDR1 is MNHEY and CDR2 is SMNVEV (reference sequence). The germline V and J ends were trimmed by 6 bases and 5 bases, with 8 bases remaining between them. The CDR3 is 12 amino acids. In the authors' workflow: Amplifying reference gene primers gave estimates of nucleated cell counts. The table came from immunoSEQ multiplex PCR; TCRdb's copy has only in-frame clones and leaves some out. The DNA was the basis for D and trimming; V, J and clone size are from that table. This table holds roughly 250,000 clones, around 85% found once. Study members were between 18 and 89 years old and lived in approximately 25 US regions.

The rearrangement uses TRBV27 and TRBJ1-5, with TRBD1 as a possible D gene (5 bases). This clonotype originated in a woman between 50 and 59 years old who had recovered from COVID-19. Specimen: PBMCs or T cells enriched from blood (not recorded which). The CDR3 sequence: CASSKGDQPQHF. In DNA, the CDR3 is TGTGCCAGCAGCAAAGGGGATCAGCCCCAGCATTTT.